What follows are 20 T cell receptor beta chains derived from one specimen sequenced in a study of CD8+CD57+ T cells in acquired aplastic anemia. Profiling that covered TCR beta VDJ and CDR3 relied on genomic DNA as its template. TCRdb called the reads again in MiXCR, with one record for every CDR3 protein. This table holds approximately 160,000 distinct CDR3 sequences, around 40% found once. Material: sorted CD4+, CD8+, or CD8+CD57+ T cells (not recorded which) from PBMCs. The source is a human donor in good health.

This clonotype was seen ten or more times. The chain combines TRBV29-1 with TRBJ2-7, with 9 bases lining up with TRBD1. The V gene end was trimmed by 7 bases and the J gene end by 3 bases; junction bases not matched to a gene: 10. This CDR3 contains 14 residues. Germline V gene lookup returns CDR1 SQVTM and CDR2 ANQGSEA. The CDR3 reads CSAINRGPYYEQYF. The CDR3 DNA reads TGCAGCGCCATAAACAGGGGGCCGTACTACGAGCAGTACTTC.

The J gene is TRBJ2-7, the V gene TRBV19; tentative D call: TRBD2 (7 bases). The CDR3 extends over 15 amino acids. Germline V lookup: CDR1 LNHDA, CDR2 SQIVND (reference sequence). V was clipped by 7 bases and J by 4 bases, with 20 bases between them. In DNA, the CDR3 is TGTGCCAGTACCTCCCGGTCGGGGGGCTCGTACGAGCAGTACTTC. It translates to CASTSRSGGSYEQYF.

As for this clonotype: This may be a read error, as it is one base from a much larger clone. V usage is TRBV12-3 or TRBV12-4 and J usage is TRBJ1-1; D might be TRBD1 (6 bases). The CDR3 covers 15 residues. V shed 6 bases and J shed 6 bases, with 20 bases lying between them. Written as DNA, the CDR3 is TGTGCCAGCAGCCCAACAGGGCCTAGGGACGCTGAAGCTTTCTTT. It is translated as CASSPTGPRDAEAFF.

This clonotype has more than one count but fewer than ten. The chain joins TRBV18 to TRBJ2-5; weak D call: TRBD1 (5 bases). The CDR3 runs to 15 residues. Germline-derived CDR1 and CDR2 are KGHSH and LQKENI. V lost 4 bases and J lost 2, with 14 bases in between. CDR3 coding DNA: TGTGCCAGCTCACGAGAACAGGTCCTTCAAGAGACCCAGTACTTC. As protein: CASSREQVLQETQYF.

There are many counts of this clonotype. CDR3 DNA: TGTGCCAGCAGCCAAGGGGGACAGGGATTCGGTTCACCCCTCCACTTT. It is translated as CASSQGGQGFGSPLHF. The rearrangement links TRBV4-2 to TRBJ1-6; TRBD1 matches 9 bases. This CDR3 is built from 16 residues. V was pared by 1 base and J by 9 bases, with 7 bases of the junction left unmatched. From germline, CDR1 is LGHNA and CDR2 YNFKEQ.

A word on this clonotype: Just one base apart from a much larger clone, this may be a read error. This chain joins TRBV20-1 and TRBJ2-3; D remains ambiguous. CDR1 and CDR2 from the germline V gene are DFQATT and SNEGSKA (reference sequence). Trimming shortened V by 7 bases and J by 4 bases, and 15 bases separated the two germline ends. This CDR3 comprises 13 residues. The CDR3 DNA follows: TGCAGTGTAACAGTGAAAGTCCCAGATACGCAGTATTTT. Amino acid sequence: CSVTVKVPDTQYF.

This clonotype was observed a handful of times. In DNA, the CDR3 is TGTGCCAGCAGCTTAACCCTTATACCCTACAATGAGCAGTTCTTC. It yields the protein CASSLTLIPYNEQFF. V is TRBV3-1 and J is TRBJ2-1; D uncertain. V gave up 5 bases and J gave up 2 bases, with 13 bases separating them. Germline-derived CDR1 and CDR2 are LGHDT and YNNKEL (reference sequence). This CDR3 is 15 amino acids long.

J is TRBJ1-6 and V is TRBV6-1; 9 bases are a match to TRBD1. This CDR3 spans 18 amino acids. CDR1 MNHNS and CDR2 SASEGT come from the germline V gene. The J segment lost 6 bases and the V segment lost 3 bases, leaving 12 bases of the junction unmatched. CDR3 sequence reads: CASSERRTGENPNSPLHF. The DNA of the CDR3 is TGTGCCAGCAGTGAGCGAAGGACAGGGGAGAACCCTAATTCACCCCTCCACTTT.

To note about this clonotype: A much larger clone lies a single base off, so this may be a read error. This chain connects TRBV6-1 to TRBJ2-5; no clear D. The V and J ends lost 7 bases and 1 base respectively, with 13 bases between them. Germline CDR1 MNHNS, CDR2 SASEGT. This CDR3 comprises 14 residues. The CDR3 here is CASTEFTAQETQYF. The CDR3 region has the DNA TGTGCCAGCACTGAGTTTACTGCCCAAGAGACCCAGTACTTC.

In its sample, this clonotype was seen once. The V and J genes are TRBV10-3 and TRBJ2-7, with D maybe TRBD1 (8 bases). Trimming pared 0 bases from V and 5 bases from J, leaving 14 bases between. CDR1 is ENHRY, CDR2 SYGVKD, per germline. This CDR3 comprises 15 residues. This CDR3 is CAISESGTGGDEQYF. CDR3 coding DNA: TGTGCCATCAGTGAGTCTGGTACAGGGGGGGACGAGCAGTACTTC.

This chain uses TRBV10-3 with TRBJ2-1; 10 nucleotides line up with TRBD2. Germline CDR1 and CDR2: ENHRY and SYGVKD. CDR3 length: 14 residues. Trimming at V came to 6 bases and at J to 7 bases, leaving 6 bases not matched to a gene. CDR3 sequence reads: CAISLAGGRNEQFF. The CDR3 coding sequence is TGTGCCATCAGCTTAGCGGGAGGAAGGAATGAGCAGTTCTTC.

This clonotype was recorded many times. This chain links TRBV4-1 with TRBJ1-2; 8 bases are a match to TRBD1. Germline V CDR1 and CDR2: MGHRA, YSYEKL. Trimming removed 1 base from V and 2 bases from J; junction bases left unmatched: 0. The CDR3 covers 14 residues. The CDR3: CASSQAGGNYGYTF. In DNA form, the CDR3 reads TGCGCCAGCAGCCAAGCAGGGGGCAACTATGGCTACACCTTC.

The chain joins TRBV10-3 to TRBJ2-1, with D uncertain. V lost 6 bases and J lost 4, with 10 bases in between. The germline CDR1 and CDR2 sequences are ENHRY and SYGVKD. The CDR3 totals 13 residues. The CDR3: CAIRRAGYNEQFF. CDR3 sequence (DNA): TGTGCCATCAGACGGGCAGGTTACAATGAGCAGTTCTTC.

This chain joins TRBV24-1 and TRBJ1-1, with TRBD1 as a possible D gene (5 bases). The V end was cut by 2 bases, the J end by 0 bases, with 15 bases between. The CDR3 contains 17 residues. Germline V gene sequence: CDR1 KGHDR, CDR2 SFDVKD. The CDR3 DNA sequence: TGTGCCACCAGTGATTCCAGCTCCACAGGTGTGAACACTGAAGCTTTCTTT. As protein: CATSDSSSTGVNTEAFF.

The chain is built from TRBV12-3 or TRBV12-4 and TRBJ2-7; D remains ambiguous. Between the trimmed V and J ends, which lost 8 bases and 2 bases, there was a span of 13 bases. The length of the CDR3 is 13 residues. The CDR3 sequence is CASAPSSTYEQYF. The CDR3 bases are TGTGCCAGCGCTCCTTCATCTACCTACGAGCAGTACTTC.

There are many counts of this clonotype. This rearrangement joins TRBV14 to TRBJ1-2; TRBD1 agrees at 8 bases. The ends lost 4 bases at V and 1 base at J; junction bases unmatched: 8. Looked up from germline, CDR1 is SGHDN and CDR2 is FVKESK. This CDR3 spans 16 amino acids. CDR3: CASSLDRGDFNYGYTF. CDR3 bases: TGTGCCAGCAGCCTCGACAGGGGAGACTTTAACTATGGCTACACCTTC.

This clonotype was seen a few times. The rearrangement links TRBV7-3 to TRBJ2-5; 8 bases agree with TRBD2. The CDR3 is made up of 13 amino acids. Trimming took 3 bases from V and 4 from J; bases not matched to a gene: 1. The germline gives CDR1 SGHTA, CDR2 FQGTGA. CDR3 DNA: TGTGCCAGCAGCTTTGGGACTAGAGAGACCCAGTACTTC. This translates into CASSFGTRETQYF.

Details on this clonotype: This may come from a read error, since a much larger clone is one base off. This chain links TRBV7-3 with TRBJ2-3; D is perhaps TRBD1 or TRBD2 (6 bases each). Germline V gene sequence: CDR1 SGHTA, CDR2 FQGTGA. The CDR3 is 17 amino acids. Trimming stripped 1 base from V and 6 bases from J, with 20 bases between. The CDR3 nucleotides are TGTGCCAGCAGCTTAATAGGGGGGCGGATAGCAGTGGATACGCAGTATTTT. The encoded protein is CASSLIGGRIAVDTQYF.

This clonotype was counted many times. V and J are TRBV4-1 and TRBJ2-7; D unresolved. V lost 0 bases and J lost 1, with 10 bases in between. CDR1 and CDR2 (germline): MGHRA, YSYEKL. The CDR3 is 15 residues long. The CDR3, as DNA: TGCGCCAGCAGCCAAGAGAGGACGGAGTCCTACGAGCAGTACTTC. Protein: CASSQERTESYEQYF.

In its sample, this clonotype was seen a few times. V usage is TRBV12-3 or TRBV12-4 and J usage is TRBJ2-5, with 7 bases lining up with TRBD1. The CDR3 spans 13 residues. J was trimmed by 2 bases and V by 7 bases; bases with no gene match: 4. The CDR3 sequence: CASTGTAQETQYF. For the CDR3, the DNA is TGTGCCAGCACCGGGACAGCACAAGAGACCCAGTACTTC.